Following are 2 T cell receptor beta chains from one sample sequenced in a study of shared clonotypes between healthy human individuals. The assay was immunoSEQ multiplex PCR, and TCRdb's table has in-frame clones only and misses some. The table lists approximately 1,000,000 clones, 78% of them singletons. Sequenced material: memory CD4+ T cells from PBMCs. Described subset: CD45RA-negative fraction. The receptors stem from a man aged 18 to 29 in good health. Some clones in this sample may be carry-over from other donors' samples.

V is TRBV6-5 and J is TRBJ2-7; D may be TRBD2 (7 bases). Germline V gene data show CDR1 as MNHEY and CDR2 as SVGAGI. Between the trimmed V and J ends, which lost 8 bases and 7 bases, there was a span of 24 bases. The CDR3 totals 15 residues. In DNA form, the CDR3 reads TGTGCCAGCGGCAACCTGAGGGGGGGGACGAGAGAGCAGTACTTC. Encoded protein: CASGNLRGGTREQYF.

This clone has just a few counts. V usage is TRBV5-1 and J usage is TRBJ2-7; either TRBD1 or TRBD2 may fit D (5 bases each). V was trimmed by 4 bases and J by 2 bases, leaving 16 bases between them. The CDR3 consists of 15 residues. Per germline, CDR1 SGHRS and CDR2 YFSETQ. In DNA form, the CDR3 reads TGCGCCAGCAGCATCTTGGGGGACCTAGCCTACGAGCAGTACTTC. Its protein is CASSILGDLAYEQYF.